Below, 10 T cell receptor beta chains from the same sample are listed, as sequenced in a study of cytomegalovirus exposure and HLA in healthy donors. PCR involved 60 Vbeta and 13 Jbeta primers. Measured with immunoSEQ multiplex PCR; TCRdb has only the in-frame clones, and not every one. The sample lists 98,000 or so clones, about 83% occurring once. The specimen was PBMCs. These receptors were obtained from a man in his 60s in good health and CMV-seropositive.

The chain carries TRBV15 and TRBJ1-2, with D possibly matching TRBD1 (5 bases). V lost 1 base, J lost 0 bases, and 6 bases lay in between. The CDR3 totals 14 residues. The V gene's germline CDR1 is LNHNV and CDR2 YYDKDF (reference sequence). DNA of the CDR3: TGTGCCACCAGCAGAGCAGGGTCTAACTATGGCTACACCTTC. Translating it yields CATSRAGSNYGYTF. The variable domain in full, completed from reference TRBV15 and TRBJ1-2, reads DAMVIQNPRYQVTQFGKPVTLSCSQTLNHNVMYWYQQKSSQAPKLLFHYYDKDFNNEADTPDNFQSRRPNTSFCFLDIRSPGLGDTAMYLCATSRAGSNYGYTFGSGTRLTVV.

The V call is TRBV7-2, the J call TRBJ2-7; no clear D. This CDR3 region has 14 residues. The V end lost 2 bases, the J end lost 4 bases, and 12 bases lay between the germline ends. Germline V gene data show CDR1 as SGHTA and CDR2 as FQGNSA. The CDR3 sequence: CASSLSTASYEQYF. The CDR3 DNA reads TGTGCCAGCAGCTTAAGTACAGCCTCTTACGAGCAGTACTTC.

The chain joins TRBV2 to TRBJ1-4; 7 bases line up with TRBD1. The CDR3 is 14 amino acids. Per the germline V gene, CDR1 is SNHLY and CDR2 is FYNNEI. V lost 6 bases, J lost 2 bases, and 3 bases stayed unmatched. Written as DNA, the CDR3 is TGTGCCAGCAGGCCACAGGGGACTAATGAAAAACTGTTTTTT. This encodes CASRPQGTNEKLFF. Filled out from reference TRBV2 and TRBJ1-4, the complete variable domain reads EPEVTQTPSHQVTQMGQEVILRCVPISNHLYFYWYRQILGQKVEFLVSFYNNEISEKSEIFDDQFSVERPDGSNFTLKIRSTKLEDSAMYFCASRPQGTNEKLFFGSGTQLSVL.

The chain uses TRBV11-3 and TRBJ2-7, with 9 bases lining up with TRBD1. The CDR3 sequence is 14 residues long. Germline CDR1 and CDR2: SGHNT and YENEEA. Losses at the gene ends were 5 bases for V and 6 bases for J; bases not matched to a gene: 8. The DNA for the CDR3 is TGTGCCAGCAGCGGACGGACAGGGGATGGCGAGCAGTACTTC. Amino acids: CASSGRTGDGEQYF.

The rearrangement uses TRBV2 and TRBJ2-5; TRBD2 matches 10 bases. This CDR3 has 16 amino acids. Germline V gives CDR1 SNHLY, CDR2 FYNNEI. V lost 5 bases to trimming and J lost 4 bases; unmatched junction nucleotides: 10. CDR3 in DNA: TGTGCCAGCAGTCGCCACCCCGCTAGCGGGGGAGAGACCCAGTACTTC. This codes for CASSRHPASGGETQYF.

CDR3 sequence reads: CASSMGPPTYEQYF. The DNA of the CDR3 is TGTGCCAGCTCGATGGGGCCGCCCACCTACGAGCAGTACTTC. This rearrangement joins TRBV18 to TRBJ2-7; perhaps TRBD1 as D (5 bases). Trimming took off 6 bases at V and 2 bases at J, with 14 bases between the two ends. From germline, CDR1 is KGHSH and CDR2 LQKENI. CDR3 size: 14 residues.

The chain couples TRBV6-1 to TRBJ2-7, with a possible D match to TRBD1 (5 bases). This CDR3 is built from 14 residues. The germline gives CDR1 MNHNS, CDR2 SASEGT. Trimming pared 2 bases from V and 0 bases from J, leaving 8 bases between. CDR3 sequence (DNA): TGTGCCAGCAGTGAAAGGGGAAGCTCCTACGAGCAGTACTTC. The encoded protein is CASSERGSSYEQYF.

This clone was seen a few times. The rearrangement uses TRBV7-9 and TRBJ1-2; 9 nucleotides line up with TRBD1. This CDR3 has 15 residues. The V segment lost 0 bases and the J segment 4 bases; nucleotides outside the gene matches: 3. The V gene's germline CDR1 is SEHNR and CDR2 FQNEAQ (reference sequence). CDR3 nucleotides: TGTGCCAGCAGCTTAGCGGGACAGGGAATCTATGGCTACACCTTC. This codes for CASSLAGQGIYGYTF.

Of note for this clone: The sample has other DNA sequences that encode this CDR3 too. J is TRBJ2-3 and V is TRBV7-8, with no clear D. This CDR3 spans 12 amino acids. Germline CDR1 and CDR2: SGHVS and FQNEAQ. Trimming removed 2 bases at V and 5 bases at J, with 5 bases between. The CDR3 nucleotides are TGTGCCAGCAGCTTAAATCTAGATACGCAGTATTTT. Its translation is CASSLNLDTQYF.

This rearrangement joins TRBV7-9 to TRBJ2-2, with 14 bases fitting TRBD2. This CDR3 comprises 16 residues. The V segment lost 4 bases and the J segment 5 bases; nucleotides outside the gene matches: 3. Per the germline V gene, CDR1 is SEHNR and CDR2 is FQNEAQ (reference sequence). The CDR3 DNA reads TGTGCCAGCAGCTCGGGACTAGCGGGGGTTACCGGGGAGCTGTTTTTT. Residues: CASSSGLAGVTGELFF.